This T cell receptor beta chain was captured by sequencing in a study of long-term antiretroviral therapy in people with HIV. Study-wide background: It was about a decade after the earliest samples that the 2015 immediate-ART recommendation appeared.

Each HIV participant was treated in the United States. Run at survey level, the immunoSEQ assay was version v3.0. Clones were read by immunoSEQ multiplex PCR, and TCRdb kept only the in-frame ones, dropping some. The repertoire includes 30,000 to 40,000 clones, 75% to 90% of them detected once, and around 5% sits in the top ten. General study points: Relative to control repertoires, HIV repertoires exhibited narrower CDR3 length ranges.

With respect to this clone: Its antigen is undetermined.

CDR1 is SGDLS and CDR2 is YYNGEE in the germline V gene. The CDR3 runs 15 residues. J lost 4 bases, V lost 4 bases, and 7 bases had no gene match. The sample was unsorted PBMCs, taken 1.5 years after starting antiretroviral therapy. This receptor was identified in a man between 18 and 29 years old with HIV. The V call is TRBV9, the J call TRBJ1-3; 8 nucleotides line up with TRBD1. CDR3 sequence (DNA): TGTGCCAGCAGCCCAGGGGGCGCGGGAGGAAACACCATATATTTT. It is translated as CASSPGGAGGNTIYF.